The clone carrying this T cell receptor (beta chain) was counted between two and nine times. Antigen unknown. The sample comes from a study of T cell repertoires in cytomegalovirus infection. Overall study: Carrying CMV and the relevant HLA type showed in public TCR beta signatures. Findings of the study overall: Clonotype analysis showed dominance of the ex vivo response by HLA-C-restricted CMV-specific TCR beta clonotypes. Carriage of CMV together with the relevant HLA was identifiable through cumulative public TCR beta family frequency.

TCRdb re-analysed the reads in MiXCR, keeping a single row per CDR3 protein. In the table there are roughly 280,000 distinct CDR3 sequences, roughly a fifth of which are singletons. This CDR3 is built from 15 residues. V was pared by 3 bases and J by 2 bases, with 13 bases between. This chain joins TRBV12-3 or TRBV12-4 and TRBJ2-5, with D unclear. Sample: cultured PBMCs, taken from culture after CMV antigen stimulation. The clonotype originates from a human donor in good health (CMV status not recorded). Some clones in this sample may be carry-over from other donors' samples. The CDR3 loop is CASSFGDRPQETQYF. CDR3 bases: TGTGCCAGCAGTTTCGGTGACCGGCCGCAAGAGACCCAGTACTTC.